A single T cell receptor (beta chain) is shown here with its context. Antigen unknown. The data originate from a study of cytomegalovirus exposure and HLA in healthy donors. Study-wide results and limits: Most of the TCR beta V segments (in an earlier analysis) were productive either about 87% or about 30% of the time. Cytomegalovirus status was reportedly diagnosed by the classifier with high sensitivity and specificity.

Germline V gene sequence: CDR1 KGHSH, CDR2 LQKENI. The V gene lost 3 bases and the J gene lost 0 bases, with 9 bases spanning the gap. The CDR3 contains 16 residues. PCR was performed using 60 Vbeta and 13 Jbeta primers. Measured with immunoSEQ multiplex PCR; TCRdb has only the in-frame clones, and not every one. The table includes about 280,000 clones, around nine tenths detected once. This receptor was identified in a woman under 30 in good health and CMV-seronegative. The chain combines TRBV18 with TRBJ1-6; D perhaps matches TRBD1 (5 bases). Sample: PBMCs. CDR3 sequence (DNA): TGTGCCAGCTCACCGGACACCAGCTCCTATAATTCACCCCTCCACTTT. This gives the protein CASSPDTSSYNSPLHF. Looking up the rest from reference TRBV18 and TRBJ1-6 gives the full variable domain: NAGVMQNPRHLVRRRGQEARLRCSPMKGHSHVYWYRQLPEEGLKFMVYLQKENIIDESGMPKERFSAEFPKEGPSILRIQQVVRGDSAAYFCASSPDTSSYNSPLHFGNGTRLTVT.